This T cell receptor beta chain was sequenced during a study of blood T cell repertoires in COVID-19. Study-level information: From T cells, B-cell-depleted T cells, or PBMCs came the material, which was cDNA or gDNA.

Only in-frame clones appear in the TCRdb table, and some are missing; sequencing was by immunoSEQ multiplex PCR. In the table there are around 200,000 clones, approximately 80% of which are singletons. J lost 9 bases, V lost 1 base, and 16 bases had no gene match. The CDR3 is 18 residues long. Germline V gene sequence: CDR1 SGHVS, CDR2 FQNEAQ. The specimen sequenced was peripheral blood. The chain links TRBV7-8 to TRBJ2-3; 10 bases are shared with TRBD2. The receptor was isolated from a woman of 80 years or more with acute or convalescent COVID-19. The chain's CDR3 is CASSLVRGTSVVDSTQYF. DNA for the CDR3: TGTGCCAGCAGCTTAGTTAGGGGGACTAGCGTGGTAGATTCAACGCAGTATTTT.